The 15 T cell receptor beta chains listed next were all sequenced from one sample in a study of cytomegalovirus exposure and HLA in healthy donors (dated by TCRdb to the late 2010s). The receptor library was made with the immunoSEQ multiplex PCR assay. For the multiplex PCR, a mixture combining 60 forward primers for TCR Vbeta segments and 13 reverse primers for TCR Jbeta segments was used. The immuneACCESS repertoire file appears here via TCRdb, limited to in-frame rearrangements. These files lack a portion of the clones; in checked studies, under half of the deficit traces to unresolved V genes, and the cause of the others is not known. The sample table records 150,000 to 200,000 clones; 65% to 70% of these occur just once. Jointly, the top ten make up around 4.5% of the sample. Sequenced: PBMCs. The receptor source for this set is a woman younger than 35 in good health and CMV-seropositive.

The DNA for the CDR3 is TGTGCCAGCTGGGAGACTAGCGGGGGCGGTGAGCAGTTCTTC. Translating it yields CASWETSGGGEQFF. The chain is built from TRBV2 and TRBJ2-1; 12 nucleotides match TRBD2. Germline loops: CDR1 SNHLY, CDR2 FYNNEI. V gave up 8 bases and J gave up 9 bases; unmatched junction bases: 8. The CDR3 runs to 14 residues.

Here the CDR3 DNA reads TGTGCCACCAAGGACATAGGGATTTCTTATAGCAATCAGCCCCAGCATTTT. Protein product: CATKDIGISYSNQPQHF. The chain recombines TRBV5-8 with TRBJ1-5; D might be TRBD1 (5 bases). Looked up from germline, CDR1 is SGHTS and CDR2 is YDEGEE. V lost 9 bases to trimming and J lost 0 bases, with 22 bases between them. There are 17 residues in the CDR3.

The rearrangement uses TRBV19 and TRBJ1-4; possible D gene TRBD1, 6 bases. The germline CDR1 and CDR2 sequences are LNHDA and SQIVND (reference sequence). Trimming removed 3 bases from V and 8 bases from J, with 16 bases in between. This CDR3 region has 15 residues. The DNA of the CDR3 is TGTGCCAGTAGTATTGTCTCGGCAGGGGAGGAAAAACTGTTTTTT. Protein sequence: CASSIVSAGEEKLFF. Together with reference TRBV19 and TRBJ1-4, the CDR3 gives the full variable domain: DGGITQSPKYLFRKEGQNVTLSCEQNLNHDAMYWYRQDPGQGLRLIYYSQIVNDFQKGDIAEGYSVSREKKESFPLTVTSAQKNPTAFYLCASSIVSAGEEKLFFGSGTQLSVL.

The chain joins TRBV29-1 to TRBJ2-2; 7 bases agree with TRBD1. The CDR3 contains 14 residues. Per germline, CDR1 SQVTM and CDR2 ANQGSEA. After removal of 4 bases from V and 6 bases from J, the junction contained 8 bases not matched to a gene. The CDR3 DNA follows: TGCAGCGTTGTCCGGACAGGCGGCTCCGGGGAGCTGTTTTTT. Its protein is CSVVRTGGSGELFF.

This clone has only one observation. This CDR3 reads CASSSGTENTGELFF. The CDR3 DNA reads TGTGCCAGCTCGTCCGGGACAGAGAACACCGGGGAGCTGTTTTTT. J is TRBJ2-2 and V is TRBV18, with TRBD1 matching over 7 bases. V lost 6 bases, J lost 1 base, and 5 bases stayed unmatched. This CDR3 is 15 amino acids long. Per germline, CDR1 KGHSH and CDR2 LQKENI.

The chain links TRBV7-9 to TRBJ2-3; 11 bases map to TRBD1. The CDR3 extends over 16 amino acids. The germline gives CDR1 SEHNR, CDR2 FQNEAQ (reference sequence). With V trimmed by 6 bases and J by 3 bases, 8 bases remained unmatched. The CDR3 protein is CASRKPRDRGTDTQYF. CDR3 coding DNA: TGTGCCAGCAGAAAACCCCGGGACAGGGGGACAGATACGCAGTATTTT.

J is TRBJ1-5 and V is TRBV27, with D perhaps TRBD1 (5 bases). With 3 bases removed from V and 6 bases from J, the gap between germline ends came to 12 bases. Looked up from germline, CDR1 is MNHEY and CDR2 is SMNVEV (reference sequence). CDR3 length: 14 amino acids. The CDR3 reads CASSFRQGGQPQHF. CDR3 sequence (DNA): TGTGCCAGCAGTTTTCGGCAGGGAGGTCAGCCCCAGCATTTT.

Only one count was recorded for this clone. This chain uses TRBV2 with TRBJ2-5; D perhaps matches TRBD2 (6 bases). The CDR3 totals 11 residues. From germline, CDR1 is SNHLY and CDR2 FYNNEI. With 10 bases removed from V and 4 bases from J, the gap between germline ends came to 10 bases. The CDR3 reads CATSSVETQYF. CDR3 nucleotides: TGTGCCACTTCTAGCGTAGAGACCCAGTACTTC.

The chain couples TRBV19 to TRBJ2-2, with D tentatively TRBD2 (5 bases). V was shortened by 7 bases and J by 4 bases, with 13 bases between the two germline ends. The V gene's germline CDR1 is LNHDA and CDR2 SQIVND (reference sequence). The CDR3 length is 14 residues. This chain's CDR3 is CASNEGVGTGELFF. DNA for the CDR3: TGTGCCAGTAACGAGGGAGTTGGCACCGGGGAGCTGTTTTTT.

The rearrangement links TRBV9 to TRBJ2-7; D unclear. Germline V gene lookup returns CDR1 SGDLS and CDR2 YYNGEE. Trimming pared 0 bases from V and 2 bases from J, leaving 6 bases between. The CDR3 has 13 residues. In nucleotides, the CDR3 is TGTGCCAGCAGCGTAGGCGAACCCTACGAGCAGTACTTC. This encodes CASSVGEPYEQYF.

The J gene is TRBJ1-2, the V gene TRBV7-3, with 10 nucleotides matching TRBD1. The CDR3 covers 15 residues. The V segment lost 5 bases and the J segment 4 bases; nucleotides outside the gene matches: 7. Germline V gene sequence: CDR1 SGHTA, CDR2 FQGTGA. The CDR3 coding sequence is TGTGCCAGCAGCCCGGATGGACAGGGGGTCTATGGCTACACCTTC. It yields the protein CASSPDGQGVYGYTF.

The chain combines TRBV5-6 with TRBJ1-1; 10 bases map to TRBD1. J lost 7 bases, V lost 0 bases, and 3 bases had no gene match. The CDR3 runs 14 residues. Germline V CDR1 and CDR2: SGHDT, YYEEEE. The CDR3 sequence: CASSLAGQGIEAFF. Written as DNA, the CDR3 is TGTGCCAGCAGCTTGGCGGGACAGGGGATTGAAGCTTTCTTT.

The gene calls are TRBV25-1 and TRBJ1-2; 8 bases fit TRBD1. The CDR3 sequence is 12 residues long. Trimming removed 4 bases from V and 7 bases from J; junction bases left unmatched: 2. From germline, CDR1 is MGHDK and CDR2 SYGVNS. CDR3 sequence (DNA): TGTGCCAGCAGTGGAGACAGGGGTGGCTACACCTTC. Protein product: CASSGDRGGYTF.

A single count supports this clone. The chain has TRBV2 and TRBJ1-1; D ambiguous. CDR3 size: 14 residues. V lost 7 bases and J lost 0, with 12 bases in between. Germline V lookup: CDR1 SNHLY, CDR2 FYNNEI. CDR3 in amino acids: CASMVGEMNTEAFF. In DNA, the CDR3 is TGTGCCAGCATGGTGGGCGAAATGAACACTGAAGCTTTCTTT.

The chain recombines TRBV18 with TRBJ2-7, with TRBD2 matching 7 bases. This CDR3 comprises 14 residues. Trimming cost V 6 bases and J 2 bases; bases outside gene matches: 7. Germline V gene sequence: CDR1 KGHSH, CDR2 LQKENI. CDR3 nucleotides: TGTGCCAGCTCCGGAGAAGGGAGGGCCTACGAGCAGTACTTC. Amino acid sequence: CASSGEGRAYEQYF.